The source of this T cell receptor (beta chain) is a study of blood T cell repertoires in COVID-19. Produced via immunoSEQ multiplex PCR; TCRdb's table is partial and in-frame only. The sample lists over 70,000 clones; over 60% were seen once. The CDR3 is 14 residues long. Germline V gene lookup returns CDR1 SGHDT and CDR2 YYEEEE. Trimming took off 4 bases at V and 1 base at J, with 9 bases between the two ends. This clonotype originated in a human donor in a cohort sampled during active COVID-19. The material sequenced was peripheral blood. This chain links TRBV5-6 with TRBJ2-4; D may be TRBD2 (5 bases). DNA for the CDR3: TGTGCCAGCAGCCCAAGCGGCGCCAAAAACATTCAGTACTTC. Translating gives CASSPSGAKNIQYF.